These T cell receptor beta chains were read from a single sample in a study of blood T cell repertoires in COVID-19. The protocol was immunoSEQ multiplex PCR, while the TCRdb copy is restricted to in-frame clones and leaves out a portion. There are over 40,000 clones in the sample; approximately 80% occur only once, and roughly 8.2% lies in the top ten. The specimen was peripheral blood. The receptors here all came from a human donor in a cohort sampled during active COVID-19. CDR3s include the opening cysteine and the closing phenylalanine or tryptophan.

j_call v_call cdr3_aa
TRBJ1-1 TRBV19 CASRARQGRTEAFF
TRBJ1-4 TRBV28 CASSLWPRQGAGEKLFF
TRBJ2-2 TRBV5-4 CASSSGDRVKLFF
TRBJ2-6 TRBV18 CASSLQGTGANVLTF
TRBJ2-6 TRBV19 CASSPLAGVLGANVLTF
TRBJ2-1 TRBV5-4 CASSLNSGFDEQFF
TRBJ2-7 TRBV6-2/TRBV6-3 CASSYSTSGIYEQYF
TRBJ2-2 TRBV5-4 CASLDRGLTGELFF
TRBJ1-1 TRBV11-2 CASSLGTLTGKAFF
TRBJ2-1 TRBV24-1 CATKEGGGSYNEQFF
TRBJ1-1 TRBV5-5 CASSLGTGGTEAFF
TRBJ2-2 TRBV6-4 CASSEGLPSGELFF
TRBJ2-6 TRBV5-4 CASSFDRGAGANVLTF
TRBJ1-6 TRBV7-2 CASSPGVDSPLHF
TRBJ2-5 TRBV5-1 CASIPNPGGETQYF
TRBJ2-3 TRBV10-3 CAISESKTTGSDTQYF
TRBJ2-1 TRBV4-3 CASSQLLADSSYNEQFF
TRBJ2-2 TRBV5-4 CASSSTSGIYGELFF